Below, 22 T cell receptor beta chains from the same sample are listed, as sequenced in a study of blood T cell repertoires in COVID-19. Profiling relied on immunoSEQ multiplex PCR, and the TCRdb table lists in-frame clones only, not all of them. Of tens of thousands of clones in the sample, approximately 80% were seen once. The material sequenced was peripheral blood. These receptors came from a man between 65 and 80 years old with acute or convalescent COVID-19.

The chain joins TRBV3-1 (or the pseudogene TRBV3-2) to TRBJ2-6; possible D gene TRBD1, 5 bases. Trimming shortened V by 5 bases and J by 2 bases, and 16 bases separated the two germline ends. The CDR3 has 17 amino acids. Germline CDR1 reads LGHDT; CDR2 reads YNNKEL (reference sequence). In nucleotides, the CDR3 is TGTGCCAGCAGCTTAGGGGTCTTTTTCACTGGGGCCAACGTCCTGACTTTC. It is translated as CASSLGVFFTGANVLTF.

The chain is built from TRBV7-8 and TRBJ1-5; 8 nucleotides align to TRBD1. The germline gives CDR1 SGHVS, CDR2 FQNEAQ. There are 18 residues in the CDR3. The J segment lost 6 bases and the V segment lost 1 base, leaving 14 bases of the junction unmatched. The CDR3 DNA reads as TGTGCCAGCAGCTTAGATCGTCGGACAGGGTCAGAGGCTCAGCCCCAGCATTTT. Its protein product is CASSLDRRTGSEAQPQHF.

The sample holds a few counts of this clone. J is TRBJ2-1 and V is TRBV19; D is perhaps TRBD1 (6 bases). V lost 6 bases to trimming and J lost 4 bases, with 19 bases between them. The CDR3 consists of 16 residues. Germline V gene data show CDR1 as LNHDA and CDR2 as SQIVND (reference sequence). The CDR3 DNA follows: TGTGCCAGTAGCCTATCAGCAGGGGCCCTTTACAATGAGCAGTTCTTC. It encodes CASSLSAGALYNEQFF.

The chain joins TRBV28 to TRBJ1-5, with TRBD1 identical over 7 bases. The V segment lost 5 bases and the J segment 6 bases; nucleotides outside the gene matches: 10. Germline-derived CDR1 and CDR2 are MDHEN and SYDVKM. The CDR3 runs to 15 residues. The CDR3 loop reads CASSRSSGTVQPQHF. The DNA of the CDR3 is TGTGCCAGCAGTCGATCCTCCGGGACAGTTCAGCCCCAGCATTTT.

The J gene is TRBJ2-1, the V gene TRBV27; D gene ambiguous. The germline V gene has CDR1 MNHEY and CDR2 SMNVEV (reference sequence). The CDR3 contains 13 residues. The V and J ends lost 5 bases and 8 bases respectively, with 13 bases between them. CDR3: CASSTHVLDEQFF. The CDR3 DNA follows: TGTGCCAGCAGTACCCACGTCCTAGATGAGCAGTTCTTC.

In its sample, this clone was seen once. In DNA, the CDR3 is TGTGCCAGCAGTCCCCGGGGACAGGCCTACGAGCAGTACTTC. Protein product: CASSPRGQAYEQYF. The genes are TRBV6-5 and TRBJ2-7; 8 nucleotides align to TRBD1. V lost 5 bases, J lost 2 bases, and 5 bases stayed unmatched. The V gene's germline CDR1 is MNHEY and CDR2 SVGAGI. The CDR3 has 14 amino acids.

The genes are TRBV5-5 and TRBJ1-1; D is ambiguous. Per the germline V gene, CDR1 is SGHKS and CDR2 is YYEKEE (reference sequence). Trimming left V 1 base short and J 1 base short, with 8 bases between. This CDR3 contains 14 residues. CDR3 amino acids: CASSLRVENTEAFF. CDR3 DNA sequence: TGTGCCAGCAGCTTGCGGGTAGAGAACACTGAAGCTTTCTTT.

The chain's CDR3 is CASSLGTEQETQYF. The CDR3 DNA sequence: TGCGCCAGCAGCTTGGGGACAGAACAAGAGACCCAGTACTTC. This sequence joins TRBV5-1 and TRBJ2-5; the D gene is possibly TRBD1 (6 bases). V was cut by 0 bases and J by 2 bases, with 8 bases left in between. The germline gives CDR1 SGHRS, CDR2 YFSETQ. This CDR3 contains 14 residues.

The chain combines TRBV3-1 (or the pseudogene TRBV3-2) with TRBJ2-5; D unclear. The CDR3 is made up of 14 amino acids. CDR1 is LGHDT and CDR2 is YNNKEL in the germline V gene (reference sequence). The germline V and J ends were trimmed by 1 base and 4 bases, with 10 bases remaining between them. The CDR3 DNA follows: TGTGCCAGCAGCCAAGCTAGTTTCCTAGAGACCCAGTACTTC. Encoded protein: CASSQASFLETQYF.

This clone was counted once. The gene calls are TRBV12-3 or TRBV12-4 and TRBJ2-1, with D unresolved. Trimming cost V 6 bases and J 9 bases, with 9 bases left between them. The CDR3 loop spans 11 amino acids. The CDR3 protein is CASSRSPEQFF. The CDR3 region has the DNA TGTGCCAGCAGCCGGAGTCCTGAGCAGTTCTTC.

This clone was seen many times. This chain joins TRBV2 and TRBJ1-1; no definite D call. The germline V gene encodes CDR1 SNHLY and CDR2 FYNNEI. This CDR3 is 12 amino acids long. Trimming cost V 2 bases and J 6 bases, with 7 bases left between them. The CDR3 loop reads CASSEYGSEAFF. CDR3 nucleotide sequence: TGTGCCAGCAGTGAATACGGGTCTGAAGCTTTCTTT.

The rearrangement uses TRBV5-1 and TRBJ2-7; 10 bases fit TRBD1. The CDR3 is made up of 17 amino acids. The germline gives CDR1 SGHRS, CDR2 YFSETQ. Trimming took 0 bases from V and 5 from J; bases not matched to a gene: 11. The CDR3 coding sequence is TGCGCCAGCAGCTTGGCGGGGCTAGGGACAGGGGATCACGAGCAGTACTTC. Residues: CASSLAGLGTGDHEQYF.

The DNA for the CDR3 is TGTGCCAGCTCACCGACAGGTATCACTGAGCAGTTCTTC. Translated: CASSPTGITEQFF. V and J are TRBV18 and TRBJ2-1; D may be TRBD1 (6 bases). Germline CDR1 and CDR2: KGHSH and LQKENI. With 3 bases removed from V and 9 bases from J, the gap between germline ends came to 12 bases. There are 13 residues in the CDR3.

This clone was seen only once. The chain employs TRBV7-9 and TRBJ1-2; D unresolved. Trimming cost V 6 bases and J 10 bases, with 21 bases left between them. The CDR3 is 14 amino acids. Germline V gene lookup returns CDR1 SEHNR and CDR2 FQNEAQ (reference sequence). The CDR3: CASSNTLGGRYYTF. Here the CDR3 DNA reads TGTGCCAGCAGTAATACTTTGGGAGGGAGGTACTACACCTTC.

V usage is TRBV2 and J usage is TRBJ1-4; D not resolved. Germline loops: CDR1 SNHLY, CDR2 FYNNEI. CDR3 length: 12 amino acids. Trimming cost V 10 bases and J 5 bases, with 11 bases left between them. The CDR3 sequence: CATYHENEKLFF. CDR3 bases: TGTGCCACCTATCACGAGAATGAAAAACTGTTTTTT. The entire variable domain, with the rest obtained from reference TRBV2 and TRBJ1-4, is as follows: EPEVTQTPSHQVTQMGQEVILRCVPISNHLYFYWYRQILGQKVEFLVSFYNNEISEKSEIFDDQFSVERPDGSNFTLKIRSTKLEDSAMYFCATYHENEKLFFGSGTQLSVL.

This clone turned up a few times. This rearrangement joins TRBV5-1 to TRBJ1-3, with 7 bases aligning to TRBD1. CDR3 length: 14 amino acids. Losses at the gene ends were 4 bases for V and 2 bases for J; bases not matched to a gene: 3. Germline loops: CDR1 SGHRS, CDR2 YFSETQ. This CDR3 is CASSAGTAGNTIYF. The CDR3 DNA is TGCGCCAGCAGCGCCGGGACAGCTGGAAACACCATATATTTT.

The chain recombines TRBV9 with TRBJ2-5, with 11 nucleotides matching TRBD2. Germline V lookup: CDR1 SGDLS, CDR2 YYNGEE. V shed 0 bases and J 2 bases; nucleotides not matched to a gene: 9. This CDR3 comprises 18 residues. The CDR3 here is CASSVDLAGGHEQETQYF. CDR3 coding DNA: TGTGCCAGCAGCGTAGACCTAGCGGGGGGCCACGAACAAGAGACCCAGTACTTC.

J is TRBJ1-4 and V is TRBV5-6; 9 nucleotides agree with TRBD1. V was pared by 0 bases and J by 8 bases, with 8 bases of the junction left unmatched. The CDR3 length is 16 residues. CDR1 is SGHDT, CDR2 YYEEEE, per germline. The DNA for the CDR3 is TGTGCCAGCAGCTTGGTGCCGGGACAGGGACGCGAAAAACTGTTTTTT. Residues: CASSLVPGQGREKLFF.

The chain is built from TRBV7-9 and TRBJ1-1; 7 bases are a match to TRBD1. This CDR3 is 17 amino acids long. V lost 3 bases, J lost 5 bases, and 15 bases stayed unmatched. Germline loops: CDR1 SEHNR, CDR2 FQNEAQ (reference sequence). For the CDR3, the DNA is TGTGCCAGCAGCTTTCTTAATGGGCAGGGGGTATGGACTGAAGCTTTCTTT. Its translation: CASSFLNGQGVWTEAFF.

CDR3: CASSQRPRPGYEQYF. In nucleotides, the CDR3 is TGTGCCAGCAGCCAAAGGCCAAGACCGGGGTACGAGCAGTACTTC. V usage is TRBV3-1 (or the pseudogene TRBV3-2) and J usage is TRBJ2-7; D possibly corresponds to TRBD2 (5 bases). CDR1 LGHDT and CDR2 YNNKEL come from the germline V gene (reference sequence). The CDR3 extends over 15 amino acids. V was trimmed by 2 bases and J by 4 bases, leaving 15 bases between them.

The chain links TRBV2 to TRBJ1-4, with 10 bases lining up with TRBD1. Unmatched junction bases numbered 7, after V lost 1 base and J lost 8 bases. There are 16 residues in the CDR3. Germline CDR1 reads SNHLY; CDR2 reads FYNNEI. The CDR3 sequence: CASSEGVTGGAEKLFF. The CDR3 DNA sequence: TGTGCCAGCAGTGAAGGGGTGACAGGGGGCGCGGAAAAACTGTTTTTT.

This clone showed up many times. V and J are TRBV6-1 and TRBJ1-3; D perhaps matches TRBD1 (5 bases). V lost 3 bases to trimming and J lost 7 bases, with 13 bases between them. From germline, CDR1 is MNHNS and CDR2 SASEGT. The CDR3 extends over 14 amino acids. Here the CDR3 reads CASSEGGAANTIYF. The CDR3 region has the DNA TGTGCCAGCAGTGAGGGAGGGGCTGCGAACACCATATATTTT.